These T cell receptor beta chains were read from a single sample in a study of OX40 agonist ivuxolimab in advanced cancers. TCRdb's copy holds only in-frame clones and misses some; the assay was immunoSEQ multiplex PCR. The sample has tens of thousands of clones; about 86% are singletons. The sample consisted of CD4+ or CD8+ T cells sorted from blood, taken in a trial of the OX40 agonist ivuxolimab. These receptors all come from an adult with an advanced solid tumor such as melanoma, head and neck, liver or kidney cancer. The CDR3 runs from the conserved cysteine through the conserved F or W. Each record gives: J gene, clone size, V gene, CDR3 length, D gene, CDR3 DNA, CDR3 protein. D genes are given only for firm matches. A row's size may be missing; if present it is once, few, many or a size class.

TRBJ2-5,NA,TRBV2,13,TRBD1,TGTGCCAGCAGTGCAACAGGGGTAGGGACCCAGTACTTC,CASSATGVGTQYF
TRBJ2-5,NA,TRBV2,15,NA,TGTGCCAGCAGTGAATGGACTTACGCCTCGGAGACCCAGTACTTC,CASSEWTYASETQYF
TRBJ2-1,NA,TRBV11-2,11,NA,TGTGCCAGCAGCTCTCACAATGAGCAGTTCTTC,CASSSHNEQFF
TRBJ1-4,once,TRBV2,14,TRBD1,TGTGCCAGCACGATAGGGACAGCTAATGAAAAACTGTTTTTT,CASTIGTANEKLFF
TRBJ1-1,NA,TRBV6-5,13,NA,TGTGCCAGCAGTTTAACATTAAACACTGAAGCTTTCTTT,CASSLTLNTEAFF
TRBJ1-4,NA,TRBV11-2,15,TRBD1,TGTGCCAGCAGCTTTCTCGGGACAGGTCGAGAAAAACTGTTTTTT,CASSFLGTGREKLFF
TRBJ2-7,NA,TRBV10-2,13,NA,TGCGCCAGCAGTGGTAGCAGCTCCTACGAGCAGTACTTC,CASSGSSSYEQYF
TRBJ1-1,NA,TRBV6-5,14,TRBD1,TGTGCCAGCAGTAAACCGGGACAGGGGACTGAAGCTTTCTTT,CASSKPGQGTEAFF
TRBJ2-7,few,TRBV18,15,NA,TGTGCCAGCTCTCCACAGGGAGGCCCCAGGTACGAGCAGTACTTC,CASSPQGGPRYEQYF
TRBJ1-6,NA,TRBV6-5,15,NA,TGTGCCAGCAGTTACTCGCCAGCTACCAATTCACCCCTCCACTTT,CASSYSPATNSPLHF
TRBJ1-5,NA,TRBV5-1,17,TRBD1,TGCGCCAGCAGCTTGGCTCCGACAGGGGATAGCAATCAGCCCCAGCATTTT,CASSLAPTGDSNQPQHF
TRBJ1-2,NA,TRBV11-2,16,NA,TGTGCCAGCAGCTTATCGCCGGGGGGTTCTAACTATGGCTACACCTTC,CASSLSPGGSNYGYTF
TRBJ1-2,once,TRBV6-1,16,TRBD1,TGTGCCAGCAGTGAAGGTTACAGGGGGCAATACTATGGCTACACCTTC,CASSEGYRGQYYGYTF
TRBJ2-7,NA,TRBV7-3,15,NA,TGTGCCAGCAGCTTAGCCCAGGTCAGCTCCTACGAGCAGTACTTC,CASSLAQVSSYEQYF
TRBJ2-5,NA,TRBV7-2,16,NA,TGTGCCAGCAGCTTAGCGCTTGGGCAGGGGCAAGAGACCCAGTACTTC,CASSLALGQGQETQYF
TRBJ1-2,once,TRBV30,13,TRBD1,TGTGCCTGGACGCCCGGGACAGTATATGGCTACACCTTC,CAWTPGTVYGYTF
TRBJ2-3,once,TRBV4-1,16,NA,TGCGCCAGCAGCCAAGTTAATCTTGGGTTCACAGATACGCAGTATTTT,CASSQVNLGFTDTQYF
TRBJ1-1,NA,TRBV14,15,TRBD1,TGTGCCAGCAGAGGGGACAGAACCATGAACACTGAAGCTTTCTTT,CASRGDRTMNTEAFF
TRBJ2-3,NA,TRBV10-2,15,TRBD2,TGCGCCAGCAGTGAGTGGACTAGCGGGGGGCATACGCAGTATTTT,CASSEWTSGGHTQYF
TRBJ1-3,NA,TRBV6-1,13,NA,TGTGCCAGCAGTCAGAGCTCTGGAAACACCATATATTTT,CASSQSSGNTIYF